The 17 T cell receptor beta chains below all came from one sample that was sequenced in a study of memory CD4+ T cells and cytomegalovirus serostatus. The sort gate was single viable CD3+CD4+CD8-CD45RO+ cells for memory CD4+ T cells. The method was immunoSEQ multiplex PCR; TCRdb's version includes in-frame clones alone and lacks a portion of them. The profile covers some 46,000 clones, with over 60% appearing a single time and around 1.1% taken by the ten largest. The sample was memory CD4+ T cells from blood. The receptors originated from an adult in good health and CMV-seronegative.

The chain employs TRBV5-1 and TRBJ2-3; D gene unclear. CDR3 length: 14 residues. Germline assignment: CDR1 SGHRS and CDR2 YFSETQ. V lost 3 bases, J lost 1 base, and 9 bases lay in between. CDR3: CASSYSGGTDTQYF. The CDR3 coding sequence is TGCGCCAGCAGCTATAGTGGAGGCACAGATACGCAGTATTTT.

This clone appeared a single time. The chain employs TRBV18 and TRBJ2-1; D may be TRBD2 (6 bases). V was shortened by 0 bases and J by 9 bases, with 15 bases between the two germline ends. In germline, CDR1 is KGHSH, CDR2 LQKENI. The CDR3 has 15 amino acids. In DNA form, the CDR3 reads TGTGCCAGCTCACCACCGGGTCGGGAGAAGCGTGAGCAGTTCTTC. It specifies CASSPPGREKREQFF.

The rearrangement joins TRBV7-9 to TRBJ2-5; D is undetermined. Germline V gene lookup returns CDR1 SEHNR and CDR2 FQNEAQ (reference sequence). V lost 5 bases, J lost 5 bases, and 6 bases lay in between. The CDR3 contains 11 residues. CDR3 sequence reads: CASSGEETQYF. The CDR3 coding sequence is TGTGCCAGCAGCGGAGAGGAGACCCAGTACTTC.

The V call is TRBV9, the J call TRBJ2-1; 9 positions agree with TRBD2. The ends lost 1 base at V and 7 bases at J; junction bases unmatched: 6. Germline V gene sequence: CDR1 SGDLS, CDR2 YYNGEE. The CDR3 length is 15 residues. The CDR3 region is CASSVLAGSLNEQFF. CDR3 in DNA: TGTGCCAGCAGCGTACTAGCGGGGTCTTTGAATGAGCAGTTCTTC.

V and J are TRBV27 and TRBJ2-5; D gene uncertain. The DNA end is more similar to TRBJ2-7, so the J call may be wrong. Per germline, CDR1 MNHEY and CDR2 SMNVEV (reference sequence). The CDR3 sequence is 13 residues long. CDR3 sequence (DNA): TGTGCCAGCAGTTTAGAGCCTGCCCACGAGCAGTACTTC. Translated, it gives CASSLEPAHEQYF.

The rearrangement joins TRBV11-3 to TRBJ2-7; D is perhaps TRBD1 (6 bases). The CDR3 is made up of 14 amino acids. The germline CDR1 and CDR2 sequences are SGHNT and YENEEA. Trimming took off 0 bases at V and 4 bases at J, with 10 bases between the two ends. CDR3 sequence: CASSLDPRGYEQYF. For the CDR3, the DNA is TGTGCCAGCAGCTTAGATCCAAGGGGGTACGAGCAGTACTTC.

This chain connects TRBV21-1 to TRBJ1-1; the D call in the table, TRBD1, was not verified against the DNA. TRBV21-1 is a known pseudogene. There are 13 residues in the CDR3. The CDR3 nucleotides read TGTGCCATTGTGGACAGGGGACTCTATAAAGCTTTCTTT. Amino acid sequence: CAIVDRGLYKAFF.

The chain has TRBV7-9 and TRBJ1-3; no clear D gene. The V and J ends lost 1 base and 0 bases respectively, with 10 bases between them. CDR3 size: 16 residues. Germline CDR1 reads SEHNR; CDR2 reads FQNEAQ (reference sequence). CDR3 sequence (DNA): TGTGCCAGCAGCTTAGGCCGGAGCTTCTCTGGAAACACCATATATTTT. It translates to CASSLGRSFSGNTIYF. Variable domain in full (rest from reference TRBV7-9 and TRBJ1-3): DTGVSQNPRHKITKRGQNVTFRCDPISEHNRLYWYRQTLGQGPEFLTYFQNEAQLEKSRLLSDRFSAERPKGSFSTLEIQRTEQGDSAMYLCASSLGRSFSGNTIYFGEGSWLTVV.

In DNA, the CDR3 is TGTGCCAGCAGCTTGGACAGGGGCACTGAAGCTTTCTTT. It codes for CASSLDRGTEAFF. V and J are TRBV5-8 and TRBJ1-1; 7 positions agree with TRBD1. Germline CDR1 SGHTS, CDR2 YDEGEE. The V segment lost 0 bases and the J segment 4 bases; nucleotides outside the gene matches: 0. The CDR3 runs to 13 residues. Looking up the rest from reference TRBV5-8 and TRBJ1-1 gives the full variable domain: EAGVTQSPTHLIKTRGQQATLRCSPISGHTSVYWYQQALGLGLQFLLWYDEGEERNRGNFPPRFSGRQFPNYSSELNVNALELEDSALYLCASSLDRGTEAFFGQGTRLTVV.

V gene TRBV4-3 combines with J gene TRBJ2-1, with a possible D match to TRBD2 (6 bases). This CDR3 region has 13 residues. Germline CDR1 reads LGHNA; CDR2 reads YSLEER. V gave up 6 bases and J gave up 8 bases, with 14 bases separating them. Here the CDR3 reads CASSRREFDEQFF. For the CDR3, the DNA is TGCGCCAGCAGTCGGAGGGAATTCGATGAGCAGTTCTTC.

The chain is built from TRBV13 and TRBJ2-4; 9 bases line up with TRBD1. The CDR3 runs 16 residues. The V gene's germline CDR1 is PRHDT and CDR2 FYEKMQ (reference sequence). J was trimmed by 4 bases and V by 5 bases; bases with no gene match: 9. CDR3 in amino acids: CASSPYGQGKKNIQYF. In DNA, the CDR3 is TGTGCCAGCAGCCCATACGGACAGGGGAAAAAAAACATTCAGTACTTC.

This rearrangement joins TRBV29-1 to TRBJ2-1; D remains ambiguous. Germline V gene data show CDR1 as SQVTM and CDR2 as ANQGSEA. This CDR3 contains 16 residues. The V end was cut by 3 bases, the J end by 0 bases, with 15 bases between. The CDR3 loop reads CSVDPEPRSSYNEQFF. Written as DNA, the CDR3 is TGCAGCGTTGACCCGGAGCCCCGGAGCTCCTACAATGAGCAGTTCTTC.

In nucleotides, the CDR3 is TGTGCCAGCAGTTGGTCCGGGACCTCGATCGGGGAGCTGTTTTTT. Its protein product is CASSWSGTSIGELFF. The rearrangement joins TRBV6-5 to TRBJ2-2; D may be TRBD1 or TRBD2 (5 bases each). CDR3 length equals 15 residues. Germline V lookup: CDR1 MNHEY, CDR2 SVGAGI. The ends were cut back, 4 bases at V and 7 bases at J, with 16 bases in the middle.

This clone ranks as medium-sized (0.01 to 0.1%). This chain connects TRBV5-1 to TRBJ2-2; 7 nucleotides align to TRBD2. V shed 7 bases and J 1 base; nucleotides not matched to a gene: 4. The CDR3 consists of 14 residues. Germline lookup yields CDR1 SGHRS and CDR2 YFSETQ. The CDR3 sequence: CASRAGLNTGELFF. The CDR3, as DNA: TGCGCCAGCCGAGCGGGGTTGAACACCGGGGAGCTGTTTTTT. The variable domain in full, with the rest retrieved from reference TRBV5-1 and TRBJ2-2, is KAGVTQTPRYLIKTRGQQVTLSCSPISGHRSVSWYQQTPGQGLQFLFEYFSETQRNKGNFPGRFSGRQFSNSRSEMNVSTLELGDSALYLCASRAGLNTGELFFGEGSRLTVL.

V and J are TRBV12-5 and TRBJ1-4, with D unresolved. The CDR3 is made up of 14 amino acids. V gave up 7 bases and J gave up 4 bases, with 13 bases separating them. Germline V lookup: CDR1 LGHNT, CDR2 FRNRAP. CDR3 sequence: CASDDGESNEKLFF. The DNA of the CDR3 is TGTGCTAGTGATGACGGGGAGAGTAATGAAAAACTGTTTTTT.

Turning to this clone: One end of the junction varies from germline; a read error may be responsible. The chain carries TRBV6-6 and TRBJ2-7; 7 bases line up with TRBD1. The CDR3 runs to 13 residues. Germline CDR1 MNHNY, CDR2 SVGAGI (reference sequence). The CDR3 DNA sequence: TGTGCCACCCGGGACAGCCGGACTTACGGGCAGTACTTC. It specifies CATRDSRTYGQYF.

The chain couples TRBV19 to TRBJ1-2; D is uncertain. In germline, CDR1 is LNHDA, CDR2 SQIVND (reference sequence). V lost 2 bases to trimming and J lost 6 bases, with 4 bases between them. This CDR3 contains 11 residues. CDR3 in amino acids: CASSITDGYTF. The CDR3 DNA sequence: TGTGCCAGTAGTATAACAGATGGCTACACCTTC. Full variable domain (rest looked up from reference TRBV19 and TRBJ1-2): DGGITQSPKYLFRKEGQNVTLSCEQNLNHDAMYWYRQDPGQGLRLIYYSQIVNDFQKGDIAEGYSVSREKKESFPLTVTSAQKNPTAFYLCASSITDGYTFGSGTRLTVV.